This TCR beta chain was recorded in a study of Graves' ophthalmopathy and Graves' hyperthyroidism. V was pared by 8 bases and J by 0 bases, with 3 bases of the junction left unmatched. Germline CDR1 and CDR2: SNHLY and FYNNEI. This CDR3 spans 13 amino acids. This clonotype was seen ten or more times. As yet, its antigen is unknown. The PBMCs used were ones drawn from 9.5 to 10 ml of fresh peripheral blood. Scientists amplified the TCR beta CDR3 regions from RNA transcripts. RT-PCR in the first round used HTBI primers; a second-round multiplex PCR followed. TCRdb itself ran the multiplex PCR reads through MiXCR, one entry per CDR3 protein. The table lists almost 750,000 distinct CDR3 sequences, roughly 40% of them singletons, with 40% to 45% in the top ten. Findings of the study overall: Ophthalmopathy progression cases were predicted by the model with roughly 68% sensitivity and 72% to 80% specificity.

The chain joins TRBV2 to TRBJ1-2, with 7 bases identical to TRBD1. This clonotype originated in an adult man with Graves' ophthalmopathy. Sample: peripheral blood. CDR3 nucleotide sequence: TGTGCCAGCGCCGGGACAGCTAACTATGGCTACACCTTC. This gives the protein CASAGTANYGYTF. Combining the CDR3 with reference TRBV2 and TRBJ1-2 gives the whole variable domain EPEVTQTPSHQVTQMGQEVILRCVPISNHLYFYWYRQILGQKVEFLVSFYNNEISEKSEIFDDQFSVERPDGSNFTLKIRSTKLEDSAMYFCASAGTANYGYTFGSGTRLTVV.